Each of the 19 T cell receptor beta chains below was sequenced from the same sample in a study of monozygotic twins with inflammatory bowel disease. Each CDR3 protein gets one entry in TCRdb, which reprocessed the 5' RACE reads and gives no DNA. The repertoire shows around 140,000 distinct CDR3 sequences; the top ten hold 1% to 1.5%. The specimen was blood. The source of these receptors is a human donor with ulcerative colitis or Crohn's disease, or a healthy co-twin of an affected twin (not recorded which).

The gene calls are TRBV18 and TRBJ2-5. The CDR3 covers 12 residues. CDR1 and CDR2 from the germline V gene are KGHSH and LQKENI. CDR3: CASSRPQETQYF.

V usage is TRBV12-3 or TRBV12-4 and J usage is TRBJ1-5. The CDR3 has 15 amino acids. This chain's CDR3 is CASSFKGTGNQPQHF.

The chain is built from TRBV12-3 or TRBV12-4 and TRBJ2-3. The CDR3 has 15 amino acids. The CDR3 sequence: CASSLEILGTDTQYF.

The chain recombines TRBV5-1 with TRBJ2-7. This CDR3 is 13 amino acids long. Germline V gene lookup returns CDR1 SGHRS and CDR2 YFSETQ. CDR3 amino acids: CASSLTRTYEQYF.

This chain joins TRBV30 and TRBJ2-3; TCRdb reports TRBD1, a call that lacks DNA to check it against. The germline V gene encodes CDR1 GTSNPN and CDR2 SVGIG (reference sequence). The CDR3 loop spans 12 amino acids. The CDR3 sequence is CAWSTGTDTQYF.

The rearrangement uses TRBV7-6 and TRBJ2-7; TCRdb outputs TRBD2, but without DNA this stays unchecked. Germline assignment: CDR1 SGHVS and CDR2 FNYEAQ. The CDR3 spans 16 residues. The chain's CDR3 is CASSSRSSGSSYEQYF.

V usage is TRBV5-4 and J usage is TRBJ2-1; TCRdb's D gene call, TRBD2, goes unchecked for lack of DNA. Germline-derived CDR1 and CDR2 are SGHNT and YYREEE (reference sequence). The length of the CDR3 is 15 residues. The CDR3 loop reads CASSFETGGYNEQFF.

The chain employs TRBV7-9 and TRBJ1-5; the TRBD1 assignment by TCRdb is unverifiable without DNA. The length of the CDR3 is 15 residues. Germline CDR1 SEHNR, CDR2 FQNEAQ (reference sequence). The chain's CDR3 is CASSSKTAFNQPQHF.

The gene calls are TRBV9 and TRBJ1-2. The CDR3 loop spans 13 amino acids. The V gene's germline CDR1 is SGDLS and CDR2 YYNGEE. The CDR3 here is CASSVGSRDGYTF.

The rearrangement joins TRBV27 to TRBJ2-1; TCRdb outputs TRBD2, but without DNA this stays unchecked. This CDR3 is 15 amino acids long. Germline V gene sequence: CDR1 MNHEY, CDR2 SMNVEV (reference sequence). The CDR3 loop reads CASTGLAGSYNEQFF.

The gene calls are TRBV10-3 and TRBJ1-3; the D gene TCRdb calls, TRBD1, cannot be checked with no DNA. Germline V gene data show CDR1 as ENHRY and CDR2 as SYGVKD. This CDR3 contains 13 residues. CDR3: CATTGGSGNTIYF.

The chain joins TRBV9 to TRBJ2-1; TCRdb's D call, TRBD2, is unchecked because there is no DNA. This CDR3 spans 15 amino acids. Germline CDR1 is SGDLS and CDR2 is YYNGEE. CDR3 loop: CASSGLAGQYNEQFF.

V is TRBV5-1 and J is TRBJ2-1. Per the germline V gene, CDR1 is SGHRS and CDR2 is YFSETQ. This CDR3 comprises 13 residues. The CDR3 spells CASSLGQTNEQFF.

V and J are TRBV10-2 and TRBJ2-7; no DNA is available, so the TRBD2 call from TCRdb remains unchecked. Per germline, CDR1 WSHSY and CDR2 SAAADI. There are 18 residues in the CDR3. The CDR3 reads CASRWTGGTSGSPYEQYF.

The chain is built from TRBV7-3 and TRBJ1-1; TCRdb returns TRBD1, unconfirmable since there is no DNA. The CDR3 runs to 12 residues. Germline V gives CDR1 SGHTA, CDR2 FQGTGA. The chain's CDR3 is CASGDGNTEAFF.

This chain links TRBV12-3 or TRBV12-4 with TRBJ1-1; TCRdb names TRBD1, which stays unverified in the absence of DNA. This CDR3 spans 14 amino acids. The CDR3 sequence: CASTQGGADTEAFF.

The rearrangement joins TRBV4-3 to TRBJ2-1. The CDR3 is 13 residues long. In germline, CDR1 is LGHNA, CDR2 YSLEER. The CDR3: CASSQDATDEQFF.

V is TRBV6-2 or TRBV6-3 and J is TRBJ2-5; checking the TCRdb D call of TRBD2 is not possible without DNA. The germline CDR1 and CDR2 sequences are MNHEY and SVGEGT. The CDR3 totals 15 residues. The CDR3 loop reads CASSPSGRTIKTQYF.

The chain has TRBV5-6 and TRBJ2-4; the D call from TCRdb, TRBD1, cannot be confirmed without DNA. Germline V gene data show CDR1 as SGHDT and CDR2 as YYEEEE. This CDR3 has 15 residues. CDR3 protein: CASRPRSGAGNIQYF.